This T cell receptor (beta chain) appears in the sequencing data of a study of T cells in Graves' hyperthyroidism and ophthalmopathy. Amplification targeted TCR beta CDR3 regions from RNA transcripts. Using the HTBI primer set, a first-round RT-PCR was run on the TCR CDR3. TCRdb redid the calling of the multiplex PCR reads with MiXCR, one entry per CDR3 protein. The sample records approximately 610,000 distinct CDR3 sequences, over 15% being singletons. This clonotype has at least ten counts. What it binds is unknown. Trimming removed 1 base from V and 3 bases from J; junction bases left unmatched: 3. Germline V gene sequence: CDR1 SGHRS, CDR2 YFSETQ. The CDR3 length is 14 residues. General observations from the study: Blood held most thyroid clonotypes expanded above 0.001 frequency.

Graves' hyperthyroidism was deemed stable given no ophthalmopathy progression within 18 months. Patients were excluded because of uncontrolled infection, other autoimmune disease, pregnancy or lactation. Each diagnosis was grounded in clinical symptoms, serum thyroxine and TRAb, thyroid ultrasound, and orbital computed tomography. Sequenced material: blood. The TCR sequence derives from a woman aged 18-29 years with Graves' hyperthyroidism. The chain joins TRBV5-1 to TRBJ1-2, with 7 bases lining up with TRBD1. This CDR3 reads CASSLSQGHYGYTF. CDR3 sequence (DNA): TGCGCCAGCAGCTTGTCACAGGGGCACTATGGCTACACCTTC.